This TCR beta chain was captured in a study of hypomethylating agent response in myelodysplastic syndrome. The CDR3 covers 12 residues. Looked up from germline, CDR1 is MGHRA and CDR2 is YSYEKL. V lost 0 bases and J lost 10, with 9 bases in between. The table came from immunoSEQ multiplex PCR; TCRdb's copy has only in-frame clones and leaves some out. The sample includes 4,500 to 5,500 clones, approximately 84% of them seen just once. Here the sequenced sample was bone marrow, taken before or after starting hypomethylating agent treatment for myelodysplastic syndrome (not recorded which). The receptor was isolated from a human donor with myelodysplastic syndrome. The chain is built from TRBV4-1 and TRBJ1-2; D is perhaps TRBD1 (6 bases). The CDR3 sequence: CASSQEQGFYTF. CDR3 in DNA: TGCGCCAGCAGCCAAGAGCAGGGGTTCTACACCTTC.